This TCR beta chain was retrieved from a study of shared clonotypes between healthy human individuals. Study-level results: Across a handful of donors, naive CD4 shared roughly 5%, naive CD8 under 4%, memory CD4 2% to 2.5%, memory CD8 around 0.36%. Clonotypes shared by all four sorted-subset donors had higher generation probabilities than non-shared clonotypes.

In this sample, this clone turned up once. The antigen remains undetermined. The same CDR3 is also encoded by other DNA sequences in this sample. The authors distributed each subset's genomic DNA evenly over several immunoSEQ plates. Assay used: immunoSEQ multiplex PCR; TCRdb lists only in-frame clones, some missing. The top ten hold approximately 1.6% of the sample, which has hundreds of thousands of clones, 74% seen once. The V and J ends lost 3 bases and 1 base, in that order; junction bases with no gene match: 3. CDR1 and CDR2 (germline): KGHSH, LQKENI. The CDR3 loop spans 15 amino acids. The TCR sequence derives from a woman aged 25 to 45 in good health. This rearrangement joins TRBV18 to TRBJ2-3, with 8 bases lining up with TRBD2. Input material: memory CD4+ T cells sorted from blood. As to subset: CD45RA-negative fraction. CDR3 in DNA: TGTGCCAGCTCACCGACACTAGCGGGCACAGATACGCAGTATTTT. Encoded protein: CASSPTLAGTDTQYF. The complete variable domain, with remaining parts taken from reference TRBV18 and TRBJ2-3, reads NAGVMQNPRHLVRRRGQEARLRCSPMKGHSHVYWYRQLPEEGLKFMVYLQKENIIDESGMPKERFSAEFPKEGPSILRIQQVVRGDSAAYFCASSPTLAGTDTQYFGPGTRLTVL.